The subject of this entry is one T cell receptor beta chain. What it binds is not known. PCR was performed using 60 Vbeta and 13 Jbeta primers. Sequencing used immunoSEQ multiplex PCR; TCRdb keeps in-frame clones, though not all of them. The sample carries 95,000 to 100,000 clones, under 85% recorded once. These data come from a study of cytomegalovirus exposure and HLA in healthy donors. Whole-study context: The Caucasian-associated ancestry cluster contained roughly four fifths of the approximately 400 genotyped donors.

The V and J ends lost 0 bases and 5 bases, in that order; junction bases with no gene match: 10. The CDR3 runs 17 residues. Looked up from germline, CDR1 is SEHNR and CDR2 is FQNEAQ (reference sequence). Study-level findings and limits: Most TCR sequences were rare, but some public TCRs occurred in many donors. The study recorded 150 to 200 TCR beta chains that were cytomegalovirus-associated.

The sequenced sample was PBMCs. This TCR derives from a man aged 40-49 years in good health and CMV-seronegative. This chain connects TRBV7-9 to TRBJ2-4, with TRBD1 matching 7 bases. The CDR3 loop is CASSLASGRGNENIQYF. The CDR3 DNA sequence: TGTGCCAGCAGCTTAGCCTCAGGCAGGGGGAATGAAAACATTCAGTACTTC.